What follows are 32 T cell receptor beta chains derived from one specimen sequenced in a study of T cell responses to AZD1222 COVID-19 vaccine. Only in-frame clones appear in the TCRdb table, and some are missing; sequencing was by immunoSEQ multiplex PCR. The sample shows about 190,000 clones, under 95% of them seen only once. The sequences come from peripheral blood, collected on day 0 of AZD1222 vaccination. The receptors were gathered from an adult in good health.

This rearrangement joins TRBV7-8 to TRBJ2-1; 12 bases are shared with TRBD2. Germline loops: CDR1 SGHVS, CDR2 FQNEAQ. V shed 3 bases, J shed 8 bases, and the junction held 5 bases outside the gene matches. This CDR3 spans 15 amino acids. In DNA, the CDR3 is TGTGCCAGCAGCTTGACTAGCGGGGGAGGAGATGAGCAGTTCTTC. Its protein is CASSLTSGGGDEQFF. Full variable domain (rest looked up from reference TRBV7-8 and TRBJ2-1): GAGVSQSPRYKVAKRGQDVALRCDPISGHVSLFWYQQALGQGPEFLTYFQNEAQLDKSGLPSDRFFAERPEGSVSTLKIQRTQQEDSAVYLCASSLTSGGGDEQFFGPGTRLTVL.

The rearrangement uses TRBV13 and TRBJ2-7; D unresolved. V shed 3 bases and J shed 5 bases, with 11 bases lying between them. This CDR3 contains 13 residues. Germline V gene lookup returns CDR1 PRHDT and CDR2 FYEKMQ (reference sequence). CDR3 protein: CASSFDMGNEQYF. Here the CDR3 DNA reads TGTGCCAGCAGCTTTGACATGGGTAACGAGCAGTACTTC.

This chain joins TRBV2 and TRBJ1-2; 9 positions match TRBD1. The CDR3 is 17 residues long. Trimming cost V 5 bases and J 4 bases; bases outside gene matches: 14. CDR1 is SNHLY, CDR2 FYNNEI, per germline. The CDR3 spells CASSPGRGTGPFYGYTF. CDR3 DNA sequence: TGTGCCAGCAGTCCAGGGCGGGGGACAGGGCCTTTCTATGGCTACACCTTC.

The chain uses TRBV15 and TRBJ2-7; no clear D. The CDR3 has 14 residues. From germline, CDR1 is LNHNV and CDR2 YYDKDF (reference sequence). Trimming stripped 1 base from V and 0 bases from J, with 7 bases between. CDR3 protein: CATSRGDRSYEQYF. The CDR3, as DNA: TGTGCCACCAGCAGAGGTGACCGCTCCTACGAGCAGTACTTC.

The DNA of the CDR3 is TGTGCCAGCAGCCACCCGGTGGGGACCCAGTACTTC. Its translation: CASSHPVGTQYF. The chain joins TRBV11-2 to TRBJ2-5, with D unresolved. This CDR3 has 12 amino acids. V was cut by 5 bases and J by 7 bases, with 11 bases left in between. Germline V gene lookup returns CDR1 SGHAT and CDR2 FQNNGV.

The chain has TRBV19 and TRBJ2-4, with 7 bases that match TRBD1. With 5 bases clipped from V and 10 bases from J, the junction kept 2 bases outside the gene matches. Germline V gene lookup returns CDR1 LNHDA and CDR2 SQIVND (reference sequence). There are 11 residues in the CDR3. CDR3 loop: CASSVQGIQYF. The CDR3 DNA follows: TGTGCCAGTAGTGTACAGGGGATTCAGTACTTC.

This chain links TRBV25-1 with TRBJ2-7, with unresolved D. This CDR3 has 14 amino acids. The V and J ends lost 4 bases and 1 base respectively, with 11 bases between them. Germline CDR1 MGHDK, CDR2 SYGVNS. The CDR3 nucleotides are TGTGCCAGCAGTGCCTGGGCCAGTTCCTACGAGCAGTACTTC. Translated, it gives CASSAWASSYEQYF.

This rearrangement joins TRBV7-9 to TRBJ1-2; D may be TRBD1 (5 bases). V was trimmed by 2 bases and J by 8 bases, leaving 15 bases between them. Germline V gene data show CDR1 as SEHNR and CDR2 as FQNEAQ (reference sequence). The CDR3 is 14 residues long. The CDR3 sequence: CASSLFERDQGYTF. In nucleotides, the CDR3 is TGTGCCAGCAGCTTATTTGAGCGGGACCAAGGCTACACCTTC.

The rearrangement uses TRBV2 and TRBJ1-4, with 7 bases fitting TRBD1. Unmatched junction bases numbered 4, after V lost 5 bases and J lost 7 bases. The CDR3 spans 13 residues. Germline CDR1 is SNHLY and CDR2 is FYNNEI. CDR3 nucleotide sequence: TGTGCCAGCAGTAATCAGGGGGTTGAAAAACTGTTTTTT. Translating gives CASSNQGVEKLFF.

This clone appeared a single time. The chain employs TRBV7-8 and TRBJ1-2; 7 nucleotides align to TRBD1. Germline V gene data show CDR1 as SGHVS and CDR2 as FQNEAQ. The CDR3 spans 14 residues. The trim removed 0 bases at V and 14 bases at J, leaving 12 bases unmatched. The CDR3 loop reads CASSLARQGAYSTF. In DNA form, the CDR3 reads TGTGCCAGCAGCTTAGCGCGACAGGGAGCCTATTCTACCTTC.

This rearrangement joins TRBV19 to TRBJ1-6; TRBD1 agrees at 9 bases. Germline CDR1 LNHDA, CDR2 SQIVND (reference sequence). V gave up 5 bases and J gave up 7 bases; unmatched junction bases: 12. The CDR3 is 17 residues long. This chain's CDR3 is CASSPQQGARANSPLHF. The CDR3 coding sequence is TGTGCCAGTAGTCCACAACAGGGGGCGCGCGCCAATTCACCCCTCCACTTT.

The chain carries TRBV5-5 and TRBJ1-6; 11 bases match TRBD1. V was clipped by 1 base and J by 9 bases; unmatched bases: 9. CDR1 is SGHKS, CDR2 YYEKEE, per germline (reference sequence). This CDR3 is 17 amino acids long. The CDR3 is CASSLRGPGQGVSPLHF. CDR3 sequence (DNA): TGTGCCAGCAGCTTGAGAGGACCGGGACAGGGGGTTTCACCCCTCCACTTT.

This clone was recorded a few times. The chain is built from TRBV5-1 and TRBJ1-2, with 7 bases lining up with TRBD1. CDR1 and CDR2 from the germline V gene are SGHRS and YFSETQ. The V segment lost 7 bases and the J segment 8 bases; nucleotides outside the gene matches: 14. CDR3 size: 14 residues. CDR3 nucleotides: TGCGCCAGCCGATCAGAGGGGGCTTTAGAAGGCTACACCTTC. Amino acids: CASRSEGALEGYTF.

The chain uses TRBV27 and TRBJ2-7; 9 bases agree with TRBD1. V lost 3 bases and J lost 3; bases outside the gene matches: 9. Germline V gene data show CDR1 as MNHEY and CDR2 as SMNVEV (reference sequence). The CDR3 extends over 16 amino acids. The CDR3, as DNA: TGTGCCAGCAGTTTTCATACAGGGGGCGCGAGCTACGAGCAGTACTTC. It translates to CASSFHTGGASYEQYF.

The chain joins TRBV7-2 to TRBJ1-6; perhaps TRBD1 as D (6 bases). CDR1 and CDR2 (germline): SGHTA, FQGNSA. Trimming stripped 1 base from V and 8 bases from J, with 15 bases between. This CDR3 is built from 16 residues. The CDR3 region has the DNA TGTGCCAGCAGCTTAGAGGGGGGCCGAATGGATTCACCCCTCCACTTT. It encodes CASSLEGGRMDSPLHF.

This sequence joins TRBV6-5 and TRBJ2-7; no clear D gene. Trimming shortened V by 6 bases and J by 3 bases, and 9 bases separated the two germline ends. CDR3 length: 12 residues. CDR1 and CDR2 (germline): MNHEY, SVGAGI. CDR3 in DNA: TGTGCCAGCAGCACCCTCCTCTACGAGCAGTACTTC. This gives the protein CASSTLLYEQYF.

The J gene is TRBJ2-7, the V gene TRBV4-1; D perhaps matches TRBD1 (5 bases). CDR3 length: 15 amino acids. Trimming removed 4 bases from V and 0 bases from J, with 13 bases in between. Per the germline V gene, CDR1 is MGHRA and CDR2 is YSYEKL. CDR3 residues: CASSLEQESSYEQYF. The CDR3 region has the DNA TGCGCCAGCAGCCTTGAACAGGAGAGCTCCTACGAGCAGTACTTC.

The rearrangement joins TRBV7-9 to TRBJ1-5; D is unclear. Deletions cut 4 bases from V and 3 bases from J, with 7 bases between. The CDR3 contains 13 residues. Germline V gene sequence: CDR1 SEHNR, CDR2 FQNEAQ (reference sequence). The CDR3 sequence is CASSSFTNQPQHF. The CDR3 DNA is TGTGCCAGCAGCTCTTTCACCAATCAGCCCCAGCATTTT.

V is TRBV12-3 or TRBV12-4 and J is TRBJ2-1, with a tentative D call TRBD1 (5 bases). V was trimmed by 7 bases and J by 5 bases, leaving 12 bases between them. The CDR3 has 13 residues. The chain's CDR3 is CASKPRQNNEQFF. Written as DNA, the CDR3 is TGTGCCAGCAAACCCAGACAGAACAATGAGCAGTTCTTC.

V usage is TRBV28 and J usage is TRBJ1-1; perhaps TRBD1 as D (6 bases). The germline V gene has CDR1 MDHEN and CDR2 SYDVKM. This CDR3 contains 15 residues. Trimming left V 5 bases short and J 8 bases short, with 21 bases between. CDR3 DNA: TGTGCCAGCAGTCCCATTAATCACCGGGGGCGAGAAGCTTTCTTT. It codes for CASSPINHRGREAFF.

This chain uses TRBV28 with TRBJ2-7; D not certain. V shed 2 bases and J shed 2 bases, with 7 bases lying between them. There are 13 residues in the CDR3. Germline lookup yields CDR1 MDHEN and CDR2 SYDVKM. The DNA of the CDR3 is TGTGCCAGCAGTTTAAGTGTTCCCTACGAGCAGTACTTC. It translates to CASSLSVPYEQYF.

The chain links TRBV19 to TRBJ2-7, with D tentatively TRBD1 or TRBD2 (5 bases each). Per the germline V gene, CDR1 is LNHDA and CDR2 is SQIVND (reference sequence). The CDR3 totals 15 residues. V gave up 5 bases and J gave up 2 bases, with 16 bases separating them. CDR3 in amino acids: CASSLIEGTAYEQYF. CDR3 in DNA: TGTGCCAGTAGTCTGATTGAGGGGACCGCCTACGAGCAGTACTTC.

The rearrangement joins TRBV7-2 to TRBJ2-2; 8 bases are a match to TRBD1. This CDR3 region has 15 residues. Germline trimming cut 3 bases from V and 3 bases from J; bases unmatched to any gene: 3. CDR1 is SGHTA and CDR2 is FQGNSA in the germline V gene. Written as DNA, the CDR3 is TGTGCCAGCAGCTTTTGGACAGGGTACACCGGGGAGCTGTTTTTT. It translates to CASSFWTGYTGELFF. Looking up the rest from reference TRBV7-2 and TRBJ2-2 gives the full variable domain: GAGVSQSPSNKVTEKGKDVELRCDPISGHTALYWYRQSLGQGLEFLIYFQGNSAPDKSGLPSDRFSAERTGGSVSTLTIQRTQQEDSAVYLCASSFWTGYTGELFFGEGSRLTVL.

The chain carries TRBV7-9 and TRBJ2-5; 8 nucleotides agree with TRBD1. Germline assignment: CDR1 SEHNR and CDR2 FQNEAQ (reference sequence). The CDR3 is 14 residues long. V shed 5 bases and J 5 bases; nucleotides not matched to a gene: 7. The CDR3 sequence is CASSPTGVRETQYF. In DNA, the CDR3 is TGTGCCAGCAGCCCGACAGGGGTTCGGGAGACCCAGTACTTC.

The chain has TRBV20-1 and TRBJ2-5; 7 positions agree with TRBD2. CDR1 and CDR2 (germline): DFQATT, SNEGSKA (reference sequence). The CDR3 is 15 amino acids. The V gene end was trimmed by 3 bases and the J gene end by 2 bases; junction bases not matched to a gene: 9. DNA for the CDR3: TGCAGTGCTAGTAAGCGGGGAAGTCCACAAGAGACCCAGTACTTC. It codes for CSASKRGSPQETQYF.

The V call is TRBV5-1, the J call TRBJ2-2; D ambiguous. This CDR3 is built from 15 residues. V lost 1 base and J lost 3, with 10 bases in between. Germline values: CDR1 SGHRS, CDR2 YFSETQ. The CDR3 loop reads CASSLNPYYTGELFF. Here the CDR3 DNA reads TGCGCCAGCAGCTTGAACCCTTACTACACCGGGGAGCTGTTTTTT.

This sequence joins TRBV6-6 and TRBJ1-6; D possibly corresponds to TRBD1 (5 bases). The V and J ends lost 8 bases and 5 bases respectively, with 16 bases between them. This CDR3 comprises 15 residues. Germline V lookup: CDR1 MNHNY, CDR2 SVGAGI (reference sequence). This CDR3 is CASGGGYGNNSPLHF. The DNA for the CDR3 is TGTGCCAGCGGGGGGGGGTATGGTAATAATTCACCCCTCCACTTT.

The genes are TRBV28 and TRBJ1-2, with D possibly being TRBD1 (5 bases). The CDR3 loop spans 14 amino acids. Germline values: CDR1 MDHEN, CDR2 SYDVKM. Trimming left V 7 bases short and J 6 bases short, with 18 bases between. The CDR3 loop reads CASTLPGGVNGYTF. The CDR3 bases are TGTGCCAGCACCCTACCTGGAGGGGTAAATGGCTACACCTTC.

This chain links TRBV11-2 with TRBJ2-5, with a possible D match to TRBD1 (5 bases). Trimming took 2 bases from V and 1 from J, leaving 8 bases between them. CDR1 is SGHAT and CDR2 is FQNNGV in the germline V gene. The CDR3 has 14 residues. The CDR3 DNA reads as TGTGCCAGCAGCTTATCAACAGGCCAAGAGACCCAGTACTTC. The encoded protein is CASSLSTGQETQYF.

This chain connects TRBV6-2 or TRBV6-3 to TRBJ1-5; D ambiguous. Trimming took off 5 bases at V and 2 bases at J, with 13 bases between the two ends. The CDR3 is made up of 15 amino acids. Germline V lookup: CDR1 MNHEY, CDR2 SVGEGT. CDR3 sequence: CASSRTPEGNQPQHF. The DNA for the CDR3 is TGTGCCAGCAGTCGAACCCCAGAGGGCAATCAGCCCCAGCATTTT.

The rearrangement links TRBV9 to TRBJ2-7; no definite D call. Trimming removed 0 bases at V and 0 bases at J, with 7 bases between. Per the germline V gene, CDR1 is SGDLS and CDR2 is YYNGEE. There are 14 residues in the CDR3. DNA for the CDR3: TGTGCCAGCAGCGTAGAGGTCAGCTCCTACGAGCAGTACTTC. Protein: CASSVEVSSYEQYF. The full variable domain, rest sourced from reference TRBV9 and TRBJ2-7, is DSGVTQTPKHLITATGQRVTLRCSPRSGDLSVYWYQQSLDQGLQFLIQYYNGEERAKGNILERFSAQQFPDLHSELNLSSLELGDSALYFCASSVEVSSYEQYFGPGTRLTVT.

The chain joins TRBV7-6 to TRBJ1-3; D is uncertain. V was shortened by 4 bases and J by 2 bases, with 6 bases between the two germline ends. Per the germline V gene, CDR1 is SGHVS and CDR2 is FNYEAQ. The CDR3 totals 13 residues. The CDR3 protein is CASSSHAGNTIYF. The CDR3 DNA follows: TGTGCCAGCAGCTCTCATGCTGGAAACACCATATATTTT.